These 5 T cell receptor beta chains were sequenced from one sample in a study of blood T cells in healthy people across ages. Combining a sample-barcoded 5' primer with a J-beta primer mix, a second PCR ran for about 7 to 11 cycles. One entry per CDR3 protein results from TCRdb running MiXCR on the 5' RACE reads. The sample includes hundreds of thousands of distinct CDR3 sequences, around 24% of them seen just once. Separately, the same data were catalogued under a study of T cells of mothers and their children.

The sample taken for sequencing was blood. These receptor sequences come from a boy younger than 18 in good health.

CDR3 in DNA: TGCAGCGTTGTGCAGGTGGGAGCCTACGAGCAGTACTTC. Its protein is CSVVQVGAYEQYF. This sequence joins TRBV29-1 and TRBJ2-7; TRBD2 might be the D (5 bases). The CDR3 runs to 13 residues. Germline CDR1 and CDR2: SQVTM and ANQGSEA. Trimming shortened V by 4 bases and J by 2 bases, and 12 bases separated the two germline ends.

The rearrangement uses TRBV27 and TRBJ2-4, with a weak D call TRBD2 (6 bases). Germline CDR1 and CDR2: MNHEY and SMNVEV (reference sequence). This CDR3 has 13 amino acids. The V end lost 3 bases, the J end lost 6 bases, and 9 bases lay between the germline ends. In nucleotides, the CDR3 is TGTGCCAGCAGTTTCGGGACTTCAAACATTCAGTACTTC. Its protein is CASSFGTSNIQYF.

The table lists this clonotype with a few counts. The rearrangement uses TRBV4-1 and TRBJ2-7; TRBD1 aligns across 7 bases. The CDR3 runs to 14 residues. CDR1 is MGHRA, CDR2 YSYEKL, per germline. Trimming cost V 1 base and J 3 bases; bases outside gene matches: 3. As DNA, the CDR3 is TGCGCCAGCAGCCAAGGTAACAGGGGCTACGAGCAGTACTTC. This gives the protein CASSQGNRGYEQYF.

Only a few counts were recorded for this clonotype. The chain carries TRBV29-1 and TRBJ2-5, with TRBD2 matching 8 bases. Germline CDR1 reads SQVTM; CDR2 reads ANQGSEA. The CDR3 is 13 residues long. Here the CDR3 reads CGGKAGVWETQYF. DNA for the CDR3: TGCGGGGGGAAAGCGGGAGTCTGGGAGACCCAGTACTTC.

This clonotype was observed many times. The chain carries TRBV4-3 and TRBJ2-1, with 9 bases aligning to TRBD1. The CDR3 has 15 residues. Germline values: CDR1 LGHNA, CDR2 YSLEER. Trimming at V came to 0 bases and at J to 14 bases, leaving 11 bases not matched to a gene. CDR3 residues: CASSQDRGQGDYKFF. CDR3 nucleotide sequence: TGCGCCAGCAGCCAAGATAGGGGACAGGGAGACTACAAGTTCTTC.